A selection of T cell receptor beta chains follows, all from one sample in a study of PD-L1 blockade in urothelial cancer. Profiled with immunoSEQ multiplex PCR; TCRdb holds only in-frame clones, not every one. The sample contains approximately 79,000 clones, 75% to 90% of which appear only once. This sample comprised PBMCs, obtained around atezolizumab (anti-PD-L1) treatment. The receptor source for this set is a woman in her seventies with urothelial cancer. CDR3s include the opening cysteine and the closing phenylalanine or tryptophan. A D gene is named only where the DNA matches it firmly. Part of the rows lack a size; the others show once, few, many or a class for expanded clones.

length	size	D	V	J	DNA	CDR3
15	.	TRBD2	TRBV10-3	TRBJ2-7	TGTGCCATCAGTGAGGGGGGGACTATCTCCTACGAGCAGTACTTC	CAISEGGTISYEQYF
18	.	.	TRBV4-1	TRBJ2-5	TGCGCCAGCAGCCAAGACATATCATTGGGGGAGGTGCAAGAGACCCAGTACTTC	CASSQDISLGEVQETQYF
13	.	.	TRBV6-5	TRBJ2-7	TGTGCCAGCAGTACTCTGGTGGGGGGCGAGCAGTACTTC	CASSTLVGGEQYF
16	.	.	TRBV6-5	TRBJ1-2	TGTGCCAGCAGTTACTCGCGGGGGGGACACCGCTATGGCTACACCTTC	CASSYSRGGHRYGYTF
14	.	TRBD1	TRBV19	TRBJ1-1	TGTGCCAGTAGTATCAGACAGGGGGAGACTGAAGCTTTCTTT	CASSIRQGETEAFF
16	.	TRBD2	TRBV9	TRBJ2-3	TGTGCCAGCAGCGTAGGGACTAGCTTTGACGCAGATACGCAGTATTTT	CASSVGTSFDADTQYF
15	.	.	TRBV6-5	TRBJ1-2	TGTGCCAGCAGTCAGACCGCCAGGGCGTACTATGGCTACACCTTC	CASSQTARAYYGYTF
14	.	TRBD1	TRBV25-1	TRBJ2-5	TGTGCCAGCCGAGACAGGGGGGACCAAGAGACCCAGTACTTC	CASRDRGDQETQYF
14	.	TRBD1	TRBV7-9	TRBJ1-2	TGTGCCAGCAGCAAGGGACAGGGGGCCGGCGGCTACACCTTC	CASSKGQGAGGYTF
14	.	TRBD1	TRBV6-1	TRBJ1-2	TGTGCCAGCAGGCGGGACAGGGGATACTATGGCTACACCTTC	CASRRDRGYYGYTF
15	.	.	TRBV5-8	TRBJ1-6	TGTGCCAGCAGCTTGCAGGGCACCTATAATTCACCCCTCCACTTT	CASSLQGTYNSPLHF
13	.	TRBD1	TRBV30	TRBJ1-5	TGTGCCTGGAGTATGACAGGGTCAACGCCCCAGCATTTT	CAWSMTGSTPQHF
15	.	.	TRBV5-6	TRBJ2-1	TGTGCCAGCAGCTTGGCGGCGCTAGCGACCCGAGTGCAGTTCTTC	CASSLAALATRVQFF
16	.	.	TRBV6-5	TRBJ2-3	TGTGCCAGCAGTTACTCGAGTGGAGGGGAGATGGATACGCAGTATTTT	CASSYSSGGEMDTQYF
15	.	.	TRBV7-9	TRBJ1-2	TGTGCCAGCAGCAACCGCGGGGGTGATAACTATGGCTACACCTTC	CASSNRGGDNYGYTF
13	.	TRBD1	TRBV6-5	TRBJ1-4	TGTGCCAGCAGGCGGACAGGGGGGGGAAAACTGTTTTTT	CASRRTGGGKLFF
12	.	.	TRBV6-5	TRBJ1-1	TGTGCCAGCAGTTCCGTGAACACTGAAGCTTTCTTT	CASSSVNTEAFF
16	once	TRBD1	TRBV18	TRBJ2-1	TGTGCCAGCTCACCGGGAAAAGGGGGCGCGGGCAATGAGCAGTTCTTC	CASSPGKGGAGNEQFF
15	.	.	TRBV6-5	TRBJ2-7	TGTGCCAGCAGTTACTCGCGCAACAGGGACTACGAGCAGTACTTC	CASSYSRNRDYEQYF
15	few	.	TRBV7-6	TRBJ1-6	TGTGCCAGCAGTCCGGGGGACTCCTATAATTCACCCCTCCACTTT	CASSPGDSYNSPLHF
14	.	.	TRBV6-5	TRBJ1-1	TGTGCCAGCAGTTACGGTAATCCGGGAACTGAAGCTTTCTTT	CASSYGNPGTEAFF
19	.	TRBD1	TRBV15	TRBJ2-3	TGTGCCACCAGCAGAGATCTTATGTTTTTGGGGACAGGGGCAGATACGCAGTATTTT	CATSRDLMFLGTGADTQYF
17	once	TRBD1	TRBV14	TRBJ1-2	TGTGCCAGCAGCCAAGGCCAACAGGGGCCAACCTACTATGGCTACACCTTC	CASSQGQQGPTYYGYTF
13	.	.	TRBV30	TRBJ1-6	TGTGCCCGCACCCAGGGGAAGAATTCACCCCTCCACTTT	CARTQGKNSPLHF
17	.	TRBD2	TRBV19	TRBJ2-5	TGTGCCAGTAGTATAGGGGGACTAGCGGGGGGACAAGAGACCCAGTACTTC	CASSIGGLAGGQETQYF
19	.	TRBD1	TRBV10-1	TRBJ2-1	TGCGCCAGCAGTGCTAGGGGACAGGGTATCTCCGGGCGAAACGATGAGCAGTTCTTC	CASSARGQGISGRNDEQFF
15	many	TRBD1	TRBV6-5	TRBJ1-2	TGTGCCAGCAGATCGACAGGGGGCGCAGGCTATGGCTACACCTTC	CASRSTGGAGYGYTF